This TCR beta chain was obtained from a study of blood T cell repertoires in COVID-19. Whole-study context: Acute and convalescent COVID-19 samples came from the United States, Italy and Spain. T cells, B-cell-depleted T cells, or PBMCs provided the cDNA or gDNA that served as material.

Data came from immunoSEQ multiplex PCR; TCRdb stores just in-frame clones and leaves some out. The top ten hold approximately 6% of the sample, which has hundreds of thousands of clones, about 87% seen once. A Seattle source enrolled patients during active infection and followed them longitudinally. The germline V and J ends were trimmed by 6 bases and 10 bases, with 13 bases remaining between them. Germline lookup yields CDR1 SGHDN and CDR2 FVKESK. This CDR3 region has 13 residues. The source of this sequence is a woman aged 25 to 45 with COVID-19, enrolled during active disease. The chain joins TRBV14 to TRBJ1-6, with no clear D. The source material was peripheral blood. CDR3 protein: CASSSTSTSPLHF. CDR3 in DNA: TGTGCCAGCAGTTCTACGTCCACCTCACCCCTCCACTTT.